One sample yielded the 27 T cell receptor beta chains listed below, sequenced in a study of regulatory T cells in long-lasting Graves disease. According to the study, TCR beta libraries were built with iRepertoire HTBI primers and CDR3-region Arm-PCR. TCRdb reprocessed the multiplex PCR reads with MiXCR, giving one entry per CDR3 protein. The repertoire includes about 430,000 distinct CDR3 sequences, approximately 15% of them detected once, and about 7.6% sits in the top ten. Time point indicated: newly diagnosed GD, antithyroid drugs for less than 3 months. Generation of the TCR library employed RNA extracted from PBMCs. The same specimen was also included in a second study, on T cells in Graves' hyperthyroidism and ophthalmopathy.

The material sequenced was peripheral blood mononuclear cells (PBMCs), taken at new diagnosis, from a patient treated with antithyroid drugs. The source of these receptors is a middle-aged woman with Graves disease.

This clonotype was counted many times. The rearrangement joins TRBV12-3 or TRBV12-4 to TRBJ1-2; no definite D call. The CDR3 has 12 residues. V gave up 0 bases and J gave up 3 bases, with 2 bases separating them. CDR3 protein: CASSLAHYGYTF. The DNA for the CDR3 is TGTGCCAGCAGTTTAGCTCACTATGGCTACACCTTC.

As concerns this clonotype: A much larger clone differs from this one at a single base, so this may be a read error. The CDR3 loop is CASSMAGSHGYTF. The CDR3 DNA reads as TGTGCCAGTAGTATGGCAGGGAGCCATGGCTACACCTTC. The chain links TRBV19 to TRBJ1-2; possible D gene TRBD1, 5 bases. The CDR3 contains 13 residues. The V and J ends lost 3 bases and 6 bases respectively, with 11 bases between them. The germline V gene encodes CDR1 LNHDA and CDR2 SQIVND (reference sequence).

This chain connects TRBV6-2 or TRBV6-3 to TRBJ1-6, with TRBD1 as a possible D gene (5 bases). V was cut by 0 bases and J by 5 bases, with 8 bases left in between. This CDR3 is built from 15 residues. Germline loops: CDR1 MNHEY, CDR2 SVGEGT. The CDR3 DNA is TGTGCCAGCAGTTACTCGATAGGGGATAATTCACCCCTCCACTTT. It specifies CASSYSIGDNSPLHF.

This clonotype was observed a few times. V is TRBV6-2 or TRBV6-3 and J is TRBJ1-4; 11 bases fit TRBD1. The CDR3 spans 15 residues. V dropped 7 bases and J dropped 4; count of bases not matched to a gene: 5. CDR1 is MNHEY and CDR2 is SVGEGT in the germline V gene. CDR3 coding DNA: TGTGCCAGCAAGGACAGGGGGCGTAATAATGAAAAACTGTTTTTT. This gives the protein CASKDRGRNNEKLFF.

At least ten counts were recorded for this clonotype. This chain connects TRBV12-5 to TRBJ2-2; 8 nucleotides agree with TRBD1. CDR1 is LGHNT, CDR2 FRNRAP, per germline. The CDR3 spans 14 residues. Trimming removed 4 bases from V and 5 bases from J; junction bases left unmatched: 3. CDR3 coding DNA: TGTGCTAGTGGTTCGGGACAGGCGACCGGGGAGCTGTTTTTT. Its protein product is CASGSGQATGELFF. Complete variable domain (other parts from reference TRBV12-5 and TRBJ2-2): DARVTQTPRHKVTEMGQEVTMRCQPILGHNTVFWYRQTMMQGLELLAYFRNRAPLDDSGMPKDRFSAEMPDATLATLKIQPSEPRDSAVYFCASGSGQATGELFFGEGSRLTVL.

The sample holds many counts of this clonotype. The chain carries TRBV28 and TRBJ1-5, with D maybe TRBD1 (5 bases). Deletions cut 3 bases from V and 11 bases from J, with 14 bases between. There are 13 residues in the CDR3. Germline V lookup: CDR1 MDHEN, CDR2 SYDVKM. The CDR3 spells CASSLSPGGAQHF. The CDR3 DNA is TGTGCCAGCAGTTTGAGTCCCGGGGGGGCCCAGCATTTT.

In this sample, this clonotype turned up many times. This chain uses TRBV5-4 with TRBJ2-6; D is undetermined. Looked up from germline, CDR1 is SGHNT and CDR2 is YYREEE (reference sequence). The CDR3 contains 18 residues. V lost 3 bases to trimming and J lost 1 base, with 17 bases between them. The CDR3 nucleotides are TGTGCCAGCAGCTCCCGGGCCAGACCCTCATCTGGGGCCAACGTCCTGACTTTC. It is translated as CASSSRARPSSGANVLTF.

This clonotype was observed many times. This chain links TRBV29-1 with TRBJ2-6, with 7 nucleotides matching TRBD1. V shed 6 bases and J 2 bases; nucleotides not matched to a gene: 4. CDR3 length: 14 residues. CDR1 and CDR2 from the germline V gene are SQVTM and ANQGSEA. Written as DNA, the CDR3 is TGCAGCGTGGCAGGGGGAACTGGGGCCAACGTCCTGACTTTC. Translated: CSVAGGTGANVLTF.

There are many counts of this clonotype. The genes are TRBV10-2 and TRBJ2-1; 11 bases align to TRBD2. Germline V gene sequence: CDR1 WSHSY, CDR2 SAAADI. The CDR3 length is 17 residues. Germline trimming cut 9 bases from V and 7 bases from J; bases unmatched to any gene: 17. DNA for the CDR3: TGCGCCAGTTCAGTGAGTGTCGCCGGGACTAGCGGTAATGAGCAGTTCTTC. Its protein is CASSVSVAGTSGNEQFF.

This clonotype was seen many times. The rearrangement uses TRBV15 and TRBJ2-7; 7 bases agree with TRBD1. With 5 bases clipped from V and 4 bases from J, the junction kept 5 bases outside the gene matches. The CDR3 extends over 13 amino acids. The germline CDR1 and CDR2 sequences are LNHNV and YYDKDF (reference sequence). CDR3 DNA: TGTGCCACCAGCGCCGACAGGGTTTACGAGCAGTACTTC. It specifies CATSADRVYEQYF.

This clonotype was picked up a small number of times. This sequence joins TRBV6-1 and TRBJ1-3; D possibly corresponds to TRBD1 (6 bases). The CDR3 loop spans 14 amino acids. V was trimmed by 7 bases and J by 0 bases, leaving 10 bases between them. CDR1 MNHNS and CDR2 SASEGT come from the germline V gene. The CDR3: CASITGASGNTIYF. In DNA, the CDR3 is TGTGCCAGCATTACGGGGGCCTCTGGAAACACCATATATTTT.

This clonotype has more than one count but fewer than ten. CDR3 nucleotides: TGTGCCATCAGTACCCCGGGACTAGCGGGCTACAATGAGCAGTTCTTC. Translation gives CAISTPGLAGYNEQFF. The V gene is TRBV10-3, the J gene TRBJ2-1, with 12 bases that match TRBD2. The length of the CDR3 is 16 residues. V shed 5 bases, J shed 3 bases, and the junction held 5 bases outside the gene matches. Germline CDR1 is ENHRY and CDR2 is SYGVKD.

This clonotype was observed a handful of times. This sequence joins TRBV12-3 or TRBV12-4 and TRBJ1-2, with a possible D match to TRBD1 (6 bases). This CDR3 is 13 amino acids long. The V and J ends lost 1 base and 8 bases respectively, with 11 bases between them. The CDR3: CASSLDRVGGYTF. In DNA form, the CDR3 reads TGTGCCAGCAGTTTAGACAGGGTGGGCGGCTACACCTTC.

This clonotype was counted at least ten times. This chain links TRBV12-3 or TRBV12-4 with TRBJ2-7; either TRBD1 or TRBD2 may fit D (5 bases each). This CDR3 contains 14 residues. Between the trimmed V and J ends, which lost 5 bases and 3 bases, there was a span of 14 bases. CDR3 sequence: CASSLTGTVYEQYF. Written as DNA, the CDR3 is TGTGCCAGCAGTCTCACCGGGACCGTCTACGAGCAGTACTTC.

This clonotype was counted ten times or more. The V gene is TRBV24-1, the J gene TRBJ2-1, with TRBD1 identical over 8 bases. The CDR3 extends over 16 amino acids. CDR1 is KGHDR, CDR2 SFDVKD, per germline. The V and J ends lost 3 bases and 1 base, in that order; junction bases with no gene match: 4. CDR3 loop: CATSDGQGPSYNEQFF. The CDR3 nucleotides read TGTGCCACCAGTGATGGACAGGGTCCATCCTACAATGAGCAGTTCTTC.

This clonotype was counted at least ten times. This chain links TRBV6-1 with TRBJ1-6, with D perhaps TRBD1 (6 bases). The CDR3 spans 16 residues. Germline lookup yields CDR1 MNHNS and CDR2 SASEGT. Trimming removed 6 bases at V and 5 bases at J, with 17 bases between. The CDR3 region is CASSRSRTANNSPLHF. The CDR3 coding sequence is TGTGCCAGCAGCCGTTCACGGACAGCTAATAATTCACCCCTCCACTTT.

This clonotype has ten or more counts. J is TRBJ1-1 and V is TRBV10-2; weak D call: TRBD1 (5 bases). The V gene lost 6 bases and the J gene lost 1 base, with 12 bases spanning the gap. Looked up from germline, CDR1 is WSHSY and CDR2 is SAAADI. This CDR3 is built from 14 residues. The CDR3 bases are TGCGCCAGCAGAGAGGGACCTTCGAACACTGAAGCTTTCTTT. Translating gives CASREGPSNTEAFF.

At least ten counts were recorded for this clonotype. The genes are TRBV14 and TRBJ1-2; D is uncertain. The CDR3 is made up of 16 amino acids. The V end lost 0 bases, the J end lost 6 bases, and 17 bases lay between the germline ends. Germline CDR1 and CDR2: SGHDN and FVKESK. The CDR3 protein is CASSQEAGQWKNGYTF. The CDR3 DNA reads TGTGCCAGCAGCCAAGAAGCCGGGCAGTGGAAGAATGGCTACACCTTC.

The rearrangement links TRBV4-2 to TRBJ2-5; TRBD2 matches at 8 bases. Looked up from germline, CDR1 is LGHNA and CDR2 is YNFKEQ. The V segment lost 0 bases and the J segment 4 bases; nucleotides outside the gene matches: 7. The CDR3 has 16 residues. CDR3: CASSQEIGSGRETQYF. The DNA for the CDR3 is TGTGCCAGCAGCCAAGAGATCGGCAGCGGGAGAGAGACCCAGTACTTC.

At least ten counts were recorded for this clonotype. The chain joins TRBV6-1 to TRBJ2-1, with D possibly being TRBD2 (6 bases). V gave up 6 bases and J gave up 1 base, with 10 bases separating them. The CDR3 has 14 residues. Per the germline V gene, CDR1 is MNHNS and CDR2 is SASEGT. CDR3 sequence: CASSPGGSYNEQFF. In nucleotides, the CDR3 is TGTGCCAGCAGCCCCGGAGGGTCCTACAATGAGCAGTTCTTC.

The sample holds many counts of this clonotype. V is TRBV19 and J is TRBJ2-1; possibly TRBD1 for D (6 bases). The CDR3 extends over 17 amino acids. Germline CDR1 reads LNHDA; CDR2 reads SQIVND (reference sequence). V lost 5 bases and J lost 5, with 22 bases in between. CDR3: CASSPRGWSATNNEQFF. The DNA of the CDR3 is TGTGCCAGTAGTCCCAGGGGATGGAGCGCTACCAACAATGAGCAGTTCTTC.

About this clonotype: A much larger clone lies one base from this, so it may be a read error. J is TRBJ2-5 and V is TRBV28; D tentatively fits TRBD1 or TRBD2 (5 bases each). CDR3 length equals 14 residues. Germline CDR1 and CDR2: MDHEN and SYDVKM. CDR3 bases: TGTGCCAGCGGTTTAAAGGGTTGGGGGGAGACCCAGTACTTC. As protein: CASGLKGWGETQYF.

This clonotype appeared many times. This chain uses TRBV10-3 with TRBJ2-7; possibly TRBD1 for D (6 bases). Trimming removed 2 bases from V and 3 bases from J, with 11 bases in between. CDR3 length: 14 residues. Germline V gene sequence: CDR1 ENHRY, CDR2 SYGVKD. CDR3 protein: CAISETGLGYEQYF. CDR3 DNA: TGTGCCATCAGTGAGACAGGGTTAGGCTACGAGCAGTACTTC.

The V gene is TRBV5-5, the J gene TRBJ2-7, with 11 bases matching TRBD2. V shed 4 bases, J shed 2 bases, and the junction held 5 bases outside the gene matches. The germline V gene encodes CDR1 SGHKS and CDR2 YYEKEE (reference sequence). CDR3 size: 15 residues. In DNA form, the CDR3 reads TGTGCCAGCAGCCCGACTAGCGGGAATCCCTACGAGCAGTACTTC. It codes for CASSPTSGNPYEQYF.

The chain couples TRBV6-5 to TRBJ2-7; TRBD1 matches at 10 bases. This CDR3 has 16 residues. V gave up 2 bases and J gave up 6 bases; unmatched junction bases: 10. The germline gives CDR1 MNHEY, CDR2 SVGAGI. For the CDR3, the DNA is TGTGCCAGCAGTTACGGCGGGACAGGGGAATTCTCCGAGCAGTACTTC. Protein: CASSYGGTGEFSEQYF.

This clonotype was seen many times. The chain is built from TRBV18 and TRBJ2-7; D uncertain. CDR1 is KGHSH, CDR2 LQKENI, per germline. V was clipped by 4 bases and J by 6 bases, with 13 bases between them. This CDR3 has 13 residues. CDR3 in amino acids: CASSHPSGGEQYF. As DNA, the CDR3 is TGTGCCAGCTCACACCCCTCGGGTGGCGAGCAGTACTTC.

This clonotype occurred many times. This chain joins TRBV7-8 and TRBJ2-3, with 7 positions matching TRBD1. The V gene's germline CDR1 is SGHVS and CDR2 FQNEAQ. There are 15 residues in the CDR3. V shed 2 bases, J shed 6 bases, and the junction held 8 bases outside the gene matches. As DNA, the CDR3 is TGTGCCAGCAGCTTAATGGGGACAGCGGCGGATACGCAGTATTTT. It encodes CASSLMGTAADTQYF.